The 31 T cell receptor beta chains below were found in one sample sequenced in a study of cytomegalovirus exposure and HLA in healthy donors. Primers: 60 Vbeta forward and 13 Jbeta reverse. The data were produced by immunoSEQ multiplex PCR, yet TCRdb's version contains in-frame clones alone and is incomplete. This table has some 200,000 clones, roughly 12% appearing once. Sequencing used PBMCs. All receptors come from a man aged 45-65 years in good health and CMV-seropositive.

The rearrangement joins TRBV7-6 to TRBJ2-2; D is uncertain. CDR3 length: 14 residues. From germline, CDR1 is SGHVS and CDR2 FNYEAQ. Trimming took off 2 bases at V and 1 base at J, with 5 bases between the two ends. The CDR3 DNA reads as TGTGCCAGCAGCTTATCCAGGAACACCGGGGAGCTGTTTTTT. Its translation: CASSLSRNTGELFF.

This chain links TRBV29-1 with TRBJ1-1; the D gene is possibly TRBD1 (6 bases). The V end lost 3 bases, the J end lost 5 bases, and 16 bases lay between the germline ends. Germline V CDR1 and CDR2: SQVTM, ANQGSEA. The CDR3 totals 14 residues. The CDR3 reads CSVDALTRGTEAFF. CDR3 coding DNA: TGCAGCGTTGACGCCCTCACGAGGGGGACTGAAGCTTTCTTT.

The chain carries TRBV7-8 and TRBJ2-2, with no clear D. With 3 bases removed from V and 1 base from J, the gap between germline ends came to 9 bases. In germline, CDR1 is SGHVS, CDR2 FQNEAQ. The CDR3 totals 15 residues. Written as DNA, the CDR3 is TGTGCCAGCAGCTTCAGTCACCGGAACACCGGGGAGCTGTTTTTT. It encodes CASSFSHRNTGELFF.

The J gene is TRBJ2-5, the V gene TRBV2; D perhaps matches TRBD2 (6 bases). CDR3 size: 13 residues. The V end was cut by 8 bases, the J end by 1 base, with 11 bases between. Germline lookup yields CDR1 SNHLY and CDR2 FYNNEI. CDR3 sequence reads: CASLMGGQETQYF. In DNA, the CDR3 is TGTGCCAGCCTCATGGGGGGCCAAGAGACCCAGTACTTC.

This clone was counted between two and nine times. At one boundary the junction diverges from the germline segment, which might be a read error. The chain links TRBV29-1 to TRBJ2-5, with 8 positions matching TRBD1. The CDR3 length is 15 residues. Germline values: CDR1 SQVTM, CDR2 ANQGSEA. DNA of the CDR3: TGCAGCGTTGAAGATTCCAGGGGGCGGCACGAGACCAAGTACTTC. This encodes CSVEDSRGRHETKYF. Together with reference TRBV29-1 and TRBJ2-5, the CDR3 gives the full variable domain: SAVISQKPSRDICQRGTSLTIQCQVDSQVTMMFWYRQQPGQSLTLIATANQGSEATYESGFVIDKFPISRPNLTFSTLTVSNMSPEDSSIYLCSVEDSRGRHETKYFGPGTRLLVL.

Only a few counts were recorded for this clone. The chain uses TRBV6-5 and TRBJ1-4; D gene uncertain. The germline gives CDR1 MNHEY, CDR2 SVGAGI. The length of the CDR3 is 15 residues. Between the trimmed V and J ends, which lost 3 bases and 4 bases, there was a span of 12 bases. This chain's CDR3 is CASSYTGTSNEKLFF. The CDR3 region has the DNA TGTGCCAGCAGTTATACCGGTACTAGTAATGAAAAACTGTTTTTT.

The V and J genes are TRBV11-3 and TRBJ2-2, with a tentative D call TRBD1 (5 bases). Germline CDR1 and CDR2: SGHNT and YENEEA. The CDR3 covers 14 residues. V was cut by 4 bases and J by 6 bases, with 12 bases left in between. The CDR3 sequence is CASSSRRVPGELFF. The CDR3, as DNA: TGTGCCAGCAGCTCTCGCAGGGTCCCCGGGGAGCTGTTTTTT.

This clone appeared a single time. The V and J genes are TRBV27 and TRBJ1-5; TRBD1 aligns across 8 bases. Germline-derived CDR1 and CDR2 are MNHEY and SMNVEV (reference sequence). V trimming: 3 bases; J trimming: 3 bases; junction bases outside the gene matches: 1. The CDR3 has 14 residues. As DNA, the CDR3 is TGTGCCAGCAGTTTGGGACAGGTCAATCAGCCCCAGCATTTT. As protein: CASSLGQVNQPQHF.

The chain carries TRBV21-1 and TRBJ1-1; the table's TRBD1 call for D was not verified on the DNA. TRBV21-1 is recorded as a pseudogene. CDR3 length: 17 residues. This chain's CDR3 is CASSASSPGQENTEAFF. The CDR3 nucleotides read TGTGCCAGCAGCGCATCGTCACCGGGACAGGAGAACACTGAAGCTTTCTTT.

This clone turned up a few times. The CDR3 nucleotides read TGTGCCAGCAGCCATGACAGGGGGCAAAGCACTGAAGCTTTCTTT. Its translation is CASSHDRGQSTEAFF. The chain carries TRBV5-7 and TRBJ1-1; TRBD1 aligns across 10 bases. TRBV5-7 is an ORF, and what it does is uncertain. The CDR3 loop spans 15 amino acids. V lost 4 bases, J lost 4 bases, and 7 bases stayed unmatched.

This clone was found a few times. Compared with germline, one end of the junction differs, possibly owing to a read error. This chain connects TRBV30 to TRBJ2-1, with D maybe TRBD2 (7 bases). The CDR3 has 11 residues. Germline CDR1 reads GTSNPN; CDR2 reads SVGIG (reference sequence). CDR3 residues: CACTWGGPRLF. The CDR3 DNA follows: TGTGCCTGTACCTGGGGGGGGCCAAGGCTCTTC.

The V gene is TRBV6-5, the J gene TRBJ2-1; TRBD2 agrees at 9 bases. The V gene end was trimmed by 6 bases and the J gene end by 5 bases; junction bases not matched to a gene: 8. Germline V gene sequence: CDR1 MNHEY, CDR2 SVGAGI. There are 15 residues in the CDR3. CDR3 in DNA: TGTGCCAGCAGAAGAGCGGGGGGTATTCACAATGAGCAGTTCTTC. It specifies CASRRAGGIHNEQFF.

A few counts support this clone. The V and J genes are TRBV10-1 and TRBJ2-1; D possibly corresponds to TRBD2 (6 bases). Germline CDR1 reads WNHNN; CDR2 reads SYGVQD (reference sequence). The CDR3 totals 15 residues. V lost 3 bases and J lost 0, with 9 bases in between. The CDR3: CASSEHGSSYNEQFF. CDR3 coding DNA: TGCGCCAGCAGTGAACACGGGAGCTCCTACAATGAGCAGTTCTTC.

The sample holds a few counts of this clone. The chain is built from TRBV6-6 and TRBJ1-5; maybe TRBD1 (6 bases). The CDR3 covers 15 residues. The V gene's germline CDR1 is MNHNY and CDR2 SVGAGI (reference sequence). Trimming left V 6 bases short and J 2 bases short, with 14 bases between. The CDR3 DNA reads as TGTGCCAGCAGACCCCCAGGGGATGGCAATCAGCCCCAGCATTTT. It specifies CASRPPGDGNQPQHF.

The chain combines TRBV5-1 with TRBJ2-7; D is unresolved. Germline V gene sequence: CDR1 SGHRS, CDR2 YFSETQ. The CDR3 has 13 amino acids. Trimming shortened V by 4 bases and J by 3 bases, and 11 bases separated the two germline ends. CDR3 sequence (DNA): TGCGCCAGCAGCCTCGAACGACACTACGAGCAGTACTTC. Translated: CASSLERHYEQYF.

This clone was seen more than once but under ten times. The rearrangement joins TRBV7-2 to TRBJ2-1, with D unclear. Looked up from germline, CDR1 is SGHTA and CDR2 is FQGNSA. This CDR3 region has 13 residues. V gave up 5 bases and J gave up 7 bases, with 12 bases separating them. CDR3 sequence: CASSPPPRNEQFF. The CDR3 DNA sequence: TGTGCCAGCAGCCCACCCCCCAGGAATGAGCAGTTCTTC.

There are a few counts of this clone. CDR3 DNA: TGTGCCAGCAGTAGTCGACAGGGGAACACCATATATTTT. Translating it yields CASSSRQGNTIYF. V usage is TRBV7-2 and J usage is TRBJ1-3; 8 bases agree with TRBD1. The CDR3 is 13 residues long. V shed 6 bases and J 7 bases; nucleotides not matched to a gene: 5. Looked up from germline, CDR1 is SGHTA and CDR2 is FQGNSA.

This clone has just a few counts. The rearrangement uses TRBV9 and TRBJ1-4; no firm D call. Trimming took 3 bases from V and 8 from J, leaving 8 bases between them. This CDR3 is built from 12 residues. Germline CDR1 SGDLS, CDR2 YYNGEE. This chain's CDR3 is CASSGAGEKLFF. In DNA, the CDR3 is TGTGCCAGCAGCGGAGCGGGGGAAAAACTGTTTTTT.

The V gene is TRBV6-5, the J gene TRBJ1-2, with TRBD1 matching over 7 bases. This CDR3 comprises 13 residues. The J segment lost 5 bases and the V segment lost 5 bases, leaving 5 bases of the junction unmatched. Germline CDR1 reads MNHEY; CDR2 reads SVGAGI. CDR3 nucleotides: TGTGCCAGCAGTACCGGGACAGAATATGGCTACACCTTC. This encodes CASSTGTEYGYTF.

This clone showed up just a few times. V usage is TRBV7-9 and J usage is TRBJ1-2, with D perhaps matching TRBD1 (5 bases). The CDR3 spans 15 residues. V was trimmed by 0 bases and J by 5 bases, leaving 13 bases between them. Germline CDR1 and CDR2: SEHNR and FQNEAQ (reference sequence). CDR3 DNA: TGTGCCAGCAGCTTAGCGGGGAGGCAGGGTTATGGCTACACCTTC. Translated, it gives CASSLAGRQGYGYTF.

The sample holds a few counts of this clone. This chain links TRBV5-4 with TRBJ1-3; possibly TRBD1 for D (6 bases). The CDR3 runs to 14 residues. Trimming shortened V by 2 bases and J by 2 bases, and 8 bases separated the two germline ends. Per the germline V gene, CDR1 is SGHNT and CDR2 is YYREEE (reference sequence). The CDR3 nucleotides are TGTGCCAGCAGCTTCGCAGGGGCTGGAAACACCATATATTTT. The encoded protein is CASSFAGAGNTIYF.

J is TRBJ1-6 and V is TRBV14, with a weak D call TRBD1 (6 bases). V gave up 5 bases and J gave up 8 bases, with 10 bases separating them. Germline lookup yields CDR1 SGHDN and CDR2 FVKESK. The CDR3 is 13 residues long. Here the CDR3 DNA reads TGTGCCAGCAGCGACAGGTTGCATTCACCCCTCCACTTT. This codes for CASSDRLHSPLHF.

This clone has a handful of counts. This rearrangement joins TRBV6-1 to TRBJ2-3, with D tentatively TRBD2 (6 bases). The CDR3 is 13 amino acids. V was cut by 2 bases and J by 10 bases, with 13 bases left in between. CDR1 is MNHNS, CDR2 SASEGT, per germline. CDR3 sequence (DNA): TGTGCCAGCAGTGAAAACACGCGGGGCGCGCAGTATTTT. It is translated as CASSENTRGAQYF.

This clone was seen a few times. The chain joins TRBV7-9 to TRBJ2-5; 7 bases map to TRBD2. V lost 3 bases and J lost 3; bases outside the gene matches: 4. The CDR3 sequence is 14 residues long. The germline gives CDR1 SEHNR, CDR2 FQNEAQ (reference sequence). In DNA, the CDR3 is TGTGCCAGCAGCTTCGGCGGGGGAAAAGAGACCCAGTACTTC. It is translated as CASSFGGGKETQYF.

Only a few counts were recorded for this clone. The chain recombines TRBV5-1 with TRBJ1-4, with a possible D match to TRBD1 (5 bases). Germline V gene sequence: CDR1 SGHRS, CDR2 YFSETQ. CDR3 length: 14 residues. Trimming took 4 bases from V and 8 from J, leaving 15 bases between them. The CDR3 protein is CASSRTTRGEKLFF. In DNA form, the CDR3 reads TGCGCCAGCAGCAGGACCACCCGGGGGGAAAAACTGTTTTTT.

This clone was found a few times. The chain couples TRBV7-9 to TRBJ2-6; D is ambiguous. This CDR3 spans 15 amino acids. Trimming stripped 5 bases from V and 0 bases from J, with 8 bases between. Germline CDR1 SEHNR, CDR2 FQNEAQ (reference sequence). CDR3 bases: TGTGCCAGCAGCCCAACGGGCTCTGGGGCCAACGTCCTGACTTTC. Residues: CASSPTGSGANVLTF.

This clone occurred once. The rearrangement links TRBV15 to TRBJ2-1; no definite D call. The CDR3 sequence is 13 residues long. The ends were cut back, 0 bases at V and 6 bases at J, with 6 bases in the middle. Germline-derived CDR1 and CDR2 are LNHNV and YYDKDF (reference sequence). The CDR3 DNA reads TGTGCCACCAGCAGAGATCGCAGCAATGAGCAGTTCTTC. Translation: CATSRDRSNEQFF.

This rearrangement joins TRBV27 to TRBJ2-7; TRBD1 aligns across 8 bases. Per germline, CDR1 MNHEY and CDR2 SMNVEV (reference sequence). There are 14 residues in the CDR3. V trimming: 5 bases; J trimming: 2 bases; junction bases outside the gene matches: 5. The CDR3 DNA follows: TGTGCCAGCAGTAGAGGACAGGGTACCTACGAGCAGTACGTC. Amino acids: CASSRGQGTYEQYV.

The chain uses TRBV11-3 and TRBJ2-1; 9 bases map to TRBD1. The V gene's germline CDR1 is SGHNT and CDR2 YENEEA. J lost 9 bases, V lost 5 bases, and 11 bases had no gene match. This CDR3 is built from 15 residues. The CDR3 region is CASSRVDTGGGEQFF. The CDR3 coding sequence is TGTGCCAGCAGCCGTGTCGATACAGGGGGCGGTGAGCAGTTCTTC.

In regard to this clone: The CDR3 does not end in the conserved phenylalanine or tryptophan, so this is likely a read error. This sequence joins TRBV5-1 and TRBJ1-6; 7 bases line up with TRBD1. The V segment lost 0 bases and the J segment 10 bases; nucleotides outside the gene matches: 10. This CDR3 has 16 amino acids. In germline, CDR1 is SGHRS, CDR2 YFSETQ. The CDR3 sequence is CASSLGRAGGSSPLHL. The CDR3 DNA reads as TGCGCCAGCAGCTTGGGGCGGGCAGGGGGGAGCTCACCCCTCCACCTT.

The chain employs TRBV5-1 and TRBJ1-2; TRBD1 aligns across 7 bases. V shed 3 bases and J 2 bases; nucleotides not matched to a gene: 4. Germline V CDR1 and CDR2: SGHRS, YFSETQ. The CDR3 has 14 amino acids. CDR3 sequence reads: CASSSETGNYGYTF. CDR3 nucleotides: TGCGCCAGCAGCTCAGAGACAGGGAACTATGGCTACACCTTC.